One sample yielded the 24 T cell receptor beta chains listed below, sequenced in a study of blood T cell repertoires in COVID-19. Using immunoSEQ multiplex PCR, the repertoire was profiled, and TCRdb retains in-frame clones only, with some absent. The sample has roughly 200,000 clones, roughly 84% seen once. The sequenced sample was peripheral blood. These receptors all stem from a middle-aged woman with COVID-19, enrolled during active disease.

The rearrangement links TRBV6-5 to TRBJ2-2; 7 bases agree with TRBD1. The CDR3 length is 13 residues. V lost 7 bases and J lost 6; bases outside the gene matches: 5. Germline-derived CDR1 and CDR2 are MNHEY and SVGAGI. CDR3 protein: CASKEQGAGELFF. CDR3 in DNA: TGTGCCAGCAAGGAGCAGGGGGCCGGGGAGCTGTTTTTT.

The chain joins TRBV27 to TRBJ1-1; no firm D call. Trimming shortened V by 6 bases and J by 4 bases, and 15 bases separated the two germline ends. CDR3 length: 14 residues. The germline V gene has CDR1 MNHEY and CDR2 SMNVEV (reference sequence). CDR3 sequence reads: CASRIWSGGTEAFF. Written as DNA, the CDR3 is TGTGCCAGCAGAATCTGGAGCGGAGGCACTGAAGCTTTCTTT.

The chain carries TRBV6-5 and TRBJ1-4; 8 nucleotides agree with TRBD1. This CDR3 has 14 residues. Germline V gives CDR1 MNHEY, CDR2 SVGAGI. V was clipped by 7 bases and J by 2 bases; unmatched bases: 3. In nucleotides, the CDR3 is TGTGCCAGCAATCAGGGGGCGACTAATGAAAAACTGTTTTTT. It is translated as CASNQGATNEKLFF.

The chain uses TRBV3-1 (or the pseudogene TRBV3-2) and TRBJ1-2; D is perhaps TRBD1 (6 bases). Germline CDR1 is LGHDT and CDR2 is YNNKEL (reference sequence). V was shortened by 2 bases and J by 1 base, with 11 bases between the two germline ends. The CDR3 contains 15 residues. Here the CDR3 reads CASSQRQVDNYGYTF. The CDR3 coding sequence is TGTGCCAGCAGCCAACGACAGGTCGATAACTATGGCTACACCTTC.

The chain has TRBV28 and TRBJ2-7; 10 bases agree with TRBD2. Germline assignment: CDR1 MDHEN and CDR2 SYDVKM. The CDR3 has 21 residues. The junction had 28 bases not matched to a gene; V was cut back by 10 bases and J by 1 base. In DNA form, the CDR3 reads TGTGCCACCAAACCGTCTAGCGGGAGACATCGGGTTCGGATCGGGTCCTACGAGCAGTACTTC. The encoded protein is CATKPSSGRHRVRIGSYEQYF.

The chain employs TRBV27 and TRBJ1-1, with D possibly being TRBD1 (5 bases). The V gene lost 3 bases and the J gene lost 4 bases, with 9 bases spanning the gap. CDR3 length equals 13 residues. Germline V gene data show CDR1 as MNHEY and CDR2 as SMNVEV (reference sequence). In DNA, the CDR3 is TGTGCCAGCAGTTTCTCGGGGGTCACTGAAGCTTTCTTT. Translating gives CASSFSGVTEAFF.

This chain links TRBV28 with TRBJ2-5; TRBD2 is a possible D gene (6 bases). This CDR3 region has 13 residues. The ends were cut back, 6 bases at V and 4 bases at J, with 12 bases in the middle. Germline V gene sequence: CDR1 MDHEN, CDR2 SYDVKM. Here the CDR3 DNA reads TGTGCCAGCAGGCTGGGAGGAGGAGAGACCCAGTACTTC. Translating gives CASRLGGGETQYF. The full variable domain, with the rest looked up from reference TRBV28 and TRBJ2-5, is DVKVTQSSRYLVKRTGEKVFLECVQDMDHENMFWYRQDPGLGLRLIYFSYDVKMKEKGDIPEGYSVSREKKERFSLILESASTNQTSMYLCASRLGGGETQYFGPGTRLLVL.

The chain's CDR3 is CASSQEWQGYTEAFF. The CDR3 region has the DNA TGCGCCAGCAGCCAAGAATGGCAGGGCTACACTGAAGCTTTCTTT. This chain uses TRBV4-1 with TRBJ1-1; maybe TRBD1 (5 bases). Trimming pared 0 bases from V and 3 bases from J, leaving 11 bases between. The CDR3 spans 15 residues. Germline V gene data show CDR1 as MGHRA and CDR2 as YSYEKL.

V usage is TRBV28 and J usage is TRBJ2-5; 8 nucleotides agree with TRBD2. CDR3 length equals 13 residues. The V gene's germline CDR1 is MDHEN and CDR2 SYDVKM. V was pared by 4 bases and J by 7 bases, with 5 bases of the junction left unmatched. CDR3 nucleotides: TGTGCCAGCAGTTCCGGGGGGGGATGGACCCAGTACTTC. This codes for CASSSGGGWTQYF. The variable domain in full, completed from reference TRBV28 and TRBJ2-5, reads DVKVTQSSRYLVKRTGEKVFLECVQDMDHENMFWYRQDPGLGLRLIYFSYDVKMKEKGDIPEGYSVSREKKERFSLILESASTNQTSMYLCASSSGGGWTQYFGPGTRLLVL.

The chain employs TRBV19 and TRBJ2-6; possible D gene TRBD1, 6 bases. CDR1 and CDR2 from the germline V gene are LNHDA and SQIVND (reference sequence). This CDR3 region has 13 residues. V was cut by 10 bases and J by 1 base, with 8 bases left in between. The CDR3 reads CATTGSGANVLTF. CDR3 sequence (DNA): TGTGCCACCACAGGGTCTGGGGCCAACGTCCTGACTTTC.

The CDR3 bases are TGTGCCAGCAGCCCTCGGACAGGCCTTGCAACTAATGAAAAACTGTTTTTT. It translates to CASSPRTGLATNEKLFF. The V call is TRBV9, the J call TRBJ1-4; 7 bases fit TRBD1. The germline V gene has CDR1 SGDLS and CDR2 YYNGEE. V lost 4 bases, J lost 0 bases, and 9 bases stayed unmatched. This CDR3 has 17 amino acids.

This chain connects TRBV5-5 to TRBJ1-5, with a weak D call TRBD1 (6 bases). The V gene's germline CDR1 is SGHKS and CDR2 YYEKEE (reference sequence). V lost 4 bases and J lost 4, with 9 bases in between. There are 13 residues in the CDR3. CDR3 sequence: CASSPTGNQPQHF. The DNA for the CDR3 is TGTGCCAGCAGCCCTACAGGGAATCAGCCCCAGCATTTT.

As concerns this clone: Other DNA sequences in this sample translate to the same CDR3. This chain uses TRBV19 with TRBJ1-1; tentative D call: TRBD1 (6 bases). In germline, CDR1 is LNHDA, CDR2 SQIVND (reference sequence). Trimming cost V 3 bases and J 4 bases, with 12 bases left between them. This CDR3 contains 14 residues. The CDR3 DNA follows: TGTGCCAGTAGTATTGAGGGGGGGGGCACTGAAGCTTTCTTT. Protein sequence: CASSIEGGGTEAFF.

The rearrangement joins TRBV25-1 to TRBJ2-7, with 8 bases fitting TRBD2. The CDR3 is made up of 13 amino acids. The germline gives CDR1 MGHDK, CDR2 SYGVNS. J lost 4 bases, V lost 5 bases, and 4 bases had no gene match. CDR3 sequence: CASSTGGPYEQYF. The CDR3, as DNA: TGTGCCAGCAGTACGGGAGGGCCTTACGAGCAGTACTTC.

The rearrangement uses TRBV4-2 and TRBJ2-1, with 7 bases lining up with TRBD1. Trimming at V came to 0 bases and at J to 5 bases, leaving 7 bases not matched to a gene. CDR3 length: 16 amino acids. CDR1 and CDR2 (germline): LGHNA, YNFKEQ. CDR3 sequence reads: CASSQEPTGSDNEQFF. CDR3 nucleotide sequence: TGTGCCAGCAGCCAAGAGCCGACAGGGAGTGACAATGAGCAGTTCTTC.

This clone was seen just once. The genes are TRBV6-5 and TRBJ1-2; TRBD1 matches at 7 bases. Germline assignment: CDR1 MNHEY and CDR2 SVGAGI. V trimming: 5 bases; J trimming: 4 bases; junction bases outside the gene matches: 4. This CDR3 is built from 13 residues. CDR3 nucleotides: TGTGCCAGCAGTACGAGACAGGGCTATGGCTACACCTTC. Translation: CASSTRQGYGYTF.

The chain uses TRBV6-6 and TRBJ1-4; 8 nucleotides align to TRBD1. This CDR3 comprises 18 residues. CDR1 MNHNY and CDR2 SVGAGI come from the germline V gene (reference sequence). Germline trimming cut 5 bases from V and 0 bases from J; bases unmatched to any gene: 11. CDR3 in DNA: TGTGCCAGCAGTCGACGGGACAGGATGAGTGCAACTAATGAAAAACTGTTTTTT. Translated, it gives CASSRRDRMSATNEKLFF.

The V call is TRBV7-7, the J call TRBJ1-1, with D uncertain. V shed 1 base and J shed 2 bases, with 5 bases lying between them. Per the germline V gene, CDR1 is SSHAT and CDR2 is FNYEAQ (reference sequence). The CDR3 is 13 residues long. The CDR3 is CASSLGQNTEAFF. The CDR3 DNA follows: TGTGCCAGCAGCTTAGGACAAAACACTGAAGCTTTCTTT.

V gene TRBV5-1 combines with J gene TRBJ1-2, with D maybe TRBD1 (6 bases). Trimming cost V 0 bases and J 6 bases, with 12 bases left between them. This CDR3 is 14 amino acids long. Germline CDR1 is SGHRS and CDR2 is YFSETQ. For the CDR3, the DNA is TGCGCCAGCAGCTTGGACACAGGGAAGAATGGCTACACCTTC. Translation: CASSLDTGKNGYTF.

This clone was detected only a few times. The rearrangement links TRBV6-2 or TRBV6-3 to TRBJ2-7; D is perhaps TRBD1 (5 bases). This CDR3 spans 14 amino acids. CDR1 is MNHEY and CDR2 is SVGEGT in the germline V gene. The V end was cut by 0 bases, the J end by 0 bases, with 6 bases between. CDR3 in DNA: TGTGCCAGCAGTTACTCGACAGACTCCTACGAGCAGTACTTC. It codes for CASSYSTDSYEQYF.

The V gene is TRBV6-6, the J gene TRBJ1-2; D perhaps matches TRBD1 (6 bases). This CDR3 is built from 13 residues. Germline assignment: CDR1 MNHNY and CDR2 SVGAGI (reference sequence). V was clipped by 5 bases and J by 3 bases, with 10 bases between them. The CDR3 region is CASSIRGYYGYTF. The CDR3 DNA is TGTGCCAGCAGTATAAGGGGGTACTATGGCTACACCTTC.

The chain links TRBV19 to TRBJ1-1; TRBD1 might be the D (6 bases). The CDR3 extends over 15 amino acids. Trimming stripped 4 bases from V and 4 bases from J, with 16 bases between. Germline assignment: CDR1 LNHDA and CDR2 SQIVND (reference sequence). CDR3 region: CASSNDTGSVTEAFF. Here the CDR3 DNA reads TGTGCCAGTAGTAACGACACAGGGAGTGTCACTGAAGCTTTCTTT.

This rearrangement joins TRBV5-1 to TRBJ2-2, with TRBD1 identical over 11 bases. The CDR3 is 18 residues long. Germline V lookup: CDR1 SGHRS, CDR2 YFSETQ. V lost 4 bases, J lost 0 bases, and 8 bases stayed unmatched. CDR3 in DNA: TGCGCCAGCAGCCAAAAGGGGACAGGGGGTGCGAACACCGGGGAGCTGTTTTTT. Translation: CASSQKGTGGANTGELFF.

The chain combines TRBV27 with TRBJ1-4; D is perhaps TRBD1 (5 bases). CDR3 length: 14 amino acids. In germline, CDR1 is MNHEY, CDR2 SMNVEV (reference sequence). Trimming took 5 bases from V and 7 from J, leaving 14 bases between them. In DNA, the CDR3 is TGTGCCAGCAGTCCCACAGGCGAAGGTGAAAAACTGTTTTTT. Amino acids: CASSPTGEGEKLFF.